The 7 T cell receptor beta chains below come from one sample, sequenced in a study of blood T cell repertoires in COVID-19. The assay was immunoSEQ multiplex PCR, and TCRdb's table has in-frame clones only and misses some. Here the sample spans around 300,000 clones, 75% to 90% being singletons. Sequencing input: PBMCs or T cells enriched from blood (not recorded which). The receptors originated from a woman in her forties or fifties who had recovered from COVID-19.

The chain carries TRBV9 and TRBJ1-1, with D unresolved. The V end lost 4 bases, the J end lost 6 bases, and 10 bases lay between the germline ends. The CDR3 runs to 12 residues. Germline lookup yields CDR1 SGDLS and CDR2 YYNGEE. CDR3 in amino acids: CASSPHEPEAFF. The CDR3 DNA follows: TGTGCCAGCAGCCCCCACGAGCCTGAAGCTTTCTTT.

The chain joins TRBV4-2 to TRBJ1-2; 7 nucleotides line up with TRBD1. V trimming: 4 bases; J trimming: 7 bases; junction bases outside the gene matches: 12. Germline V CDR1 and CDR2: LGHNA, YNFKEQ. The CDR3 loop spans 15 amino acids. CDR3 sequence (DNA): TGTGCCAGCAGCCCGGAAGGGGGCGTAGATAGTGGCTACACCTTC. This encodes CASSPEGGVDSGYTF.

V and J are TRBV27 and TRBJ2-7, with 9 bases matching TRBD1. Germline trimming cut 6 bases from V and 3 bases from J; bases unmatched to any gene: 6. The germline CDR1 and CDR2 sequences are MNHEY and SMNVEV (reference sequence). This CDR3 spans 14 amino acids. CDR3 DNA: TGTGCCAGCAGGTCGGGACAGGGAGACTACGAGCAGTACTTC. Its translation: CASRSGQGDYEQYF.

The DNA for the CDR3 is TGTGCCAGCAGCCCCGTCGGGTTCGATACGCAGTATTTT. This encodes CASSPVGFDTQYF. The chain uses TRBV5-6 and TRBJ2-3; unclear D gene. The CDR3 sequence is 13 residues long. Trimming took 4 bases from V and 6 from J, leaving 12 bases between them. Per germline, CDR1 SGHDT and CDR2 YYEEEE.

The chain has TRBV3-1 (or the pseudogene TRBV3-2) and TRBJ1-4, with D possibly being TRBD1 (6 bases). V was pared by 1 base and J by 7 bases, with 16 bases between. The CDR3 is made up of 16 amino acids. Germline assignment: CDR1 LGHDT and CDR2 YNNKEL (reference sequence). CDR3 protein: CASSQAGTRLLEKLFF. The CDR3, as DNA: TGTGCCAGCAGCCAAGCCGGGACAAGGCTGCTTGAAAAACTGTTTTTT.

In its sample, this clone was seen once. The chain combines TRBV28 with TRBJ2-7, with D perhaps TRBD2 (6 bases). Germline V lookup: CDR1 MDHEN, CDR2 SYDVKM. The CDR3 runs to 13 residues. Trimming left V 4 bases short and J 9 bases short, with 16 bases between. The CDR3 region has the DNA TGTGCCAGCAGTTCACTAGCCCTACGTGGGCAGTACTTC. The encoded protein is CASSSLALRGQYF.

The genes are TRBV24-1 and TRBJ2-7, with D maybe TRBD1 (5 bases). V lost 3 bases and J 2 bases, leaving 16 bases between the germline ends. The CDR3 extends over 16 amino acids. Germline V lookup: CDR1 KGHDR, CDR2 SFDVKD. In DNA form, the CDR3 reads TGTGCCACCAGTGATGGGGCTTTCGACAGCGCCTACGAGCAGTACTTC. Translated: CATSDGAFDSAYEQYF.